This T cell receptor (beta chain) stems from a study of T cell repertoires in ileal Crohn's disease (dated by TCRdb to the late 2010s). Describing the broader study: The median duration of disease was roughly 8.2 years, and at the time of surgery 35% of patients were active smokers. Endoscopic postoperative recurrence was defined as a Rutgeerts score above i0. Roughly half of the patients were given postoperative therapy, with about 18 on anti-TNF agents and approximately ten on thiopurines. Running in parallel with the study was a multicentre cohort set up to find predictors of early endoscopic recurrence following ileocolonic resection. TCR repertoire analysis was performed in 45 to 65 Crohn's disease patients drawn from a prospective multicentre cohort. All patients had surgery for a complication: stricturing disease in roughly 61% and penetrating disease in about 40%. A total of around 150 mucosal samples from some 60 patients were sequenced, collected from several sites on the surgical specimen as well as at postoperative endoscopy. Study-wide findings and limitations: Only a subgroup of patients, of unstated size, had their mucosal CD4 and CD8 T cells sorted and sequenced. Compared with non-smokers, patients who were active smokers at surgery showed a significantly higher proportion of clonal expansions (around 24% vs 18%, p=0.02). Sorted CD8 T cells carried more high-frequency clones than CD4 T cells, suggesting mucosal expansions were mainly CD8. Higher high-frequency clone percentages at surgery were associated with endoscopic recurrence; all patients with clonality above 26.8% (18/57) had recurrence.

CDR1 is given as SGHNT and CDR2 as YENEEA, both from the germline V gene. The CDR3 measures 12 amino acids from cysteine to phenylalanine. Of the read, only the CDR3 DNA is kept; its 36 bases are in frame from base 1. At the junction V is shortened by 4 bases and J by 5 bases, with 8 bases in between. The sample's time point label is to be understood as: sorted mucosal CD4 T cells. Before cell sorting, lamina propria lymphocytes from surgical specimens were separated using a Ficoll-hypaque gradient. Adults with ileal or ileocolonic Crohn's disease for whom ileocolonic resection was indicated were considered eligible. Sorting of CD4 and CD8 T cells was performed on a BD FACSAria III, reaching a mean purity above 98%. This clone was counted only a few times. Its antigen target is currently unknown. The input lacks base qualities; no much larger clone sits a single base away. Libraries were constructed by the immunoSEQ multiplex PCR assay. Adaptive Biotechnology amplified the CDR3 regions from genomic DNA with a two-step multiplex PCR designed to control amplification bias. In the first PCR, primers covered every V and J gene segment, and in the second PCR, barcodes and Illumina adapters were added. CDR3 libraries were sequenced using an Illumina instrument. Per the authors' processing: The analysis drew on both the pipelines supplied by the vendor and custom analysis of the raw data in R/Bioconductor running R version 3.3.0. Clonality, ranging from 0 to 1, was calculated as the inverse of the normalised Shannon entropy of all productive clones. High-frequency clones were defined as the share of the repertoire taken up by the top 100 clones, keeping only clones that passed a 95% confidence test. Overlap between samples was measured with the Morisita-Horn index, while repertoire diversity was measured with the Simpson index. What TCRdb holds here is the immuneACCESS table cut down to in-frame rearrangements. Part of the clones is not present; checked against another copy, under half of the missing clones reflect an unresolved V gene, and the others are unexplained. V and J calls and clone size are copied from that table; D and trimming were computed from the DNA. This sample gives approximately 3,400 clones in total; roughly 75% of them show up just once. Of the sample, around 3% is held by the ten largest clones.

This clonotype was obtained from an adult with Crohn's disease. The sample taken for sequencing was CD4+ T cells sorted from the ileum. The chain is assembled from TRBV11-3 and TRBJ2-5; there is no confident call for the D gene. The CDR3 corresponds to CASSSSGETQYF. The DNA sequence reads TGTGCCAGCAGCTCGTCCGGGGAGACCCAGTACTTC.